The clone carrying this T cell receptor beta chain has a count of ten or more. Antigen unknown. Germline V lookup: CDR1 MDHEN, CDR2 SYDVKM. This CDR3 is built from 14 residues. V was clipped by 2 bases and J by 8 bases, with 15 bases between them. This record comes from a study of T cells in Graves' hyperthyroidism and ophthalmopathy. Study-level points and caveats: Ophthalmopathy and stable hyperthyroidism were separated by a 13 V-J model.

What was amplified from RNA transcripts were TCR beta CDR3 regions. The TCR CDR3 first-round RT-PCR relied on the HTBI primer set. TCRdb itself ran the multiplex PCR reads through MiXCR, one entry per CDR3 protein. The repertoire holds roughly 380,000 distinct CDR3 sequences, about 14% seen once, with 9.5% to 12% in the top ten. The chain is built from TRBV28 and TRBJ1-2, with D possibly TRBD1 on 5 matching bases. The sample consisted of blood. This TCR was recovered from a woman aged 55 to 70 with Graves' hyperthyroidism. The CDR3 sequence: CASSLRGVETGYTF. The CDR3 DNA is TGTGCCAGCAGTTTAAGGGGCGTTGAAACCGGCTACACCTTC.